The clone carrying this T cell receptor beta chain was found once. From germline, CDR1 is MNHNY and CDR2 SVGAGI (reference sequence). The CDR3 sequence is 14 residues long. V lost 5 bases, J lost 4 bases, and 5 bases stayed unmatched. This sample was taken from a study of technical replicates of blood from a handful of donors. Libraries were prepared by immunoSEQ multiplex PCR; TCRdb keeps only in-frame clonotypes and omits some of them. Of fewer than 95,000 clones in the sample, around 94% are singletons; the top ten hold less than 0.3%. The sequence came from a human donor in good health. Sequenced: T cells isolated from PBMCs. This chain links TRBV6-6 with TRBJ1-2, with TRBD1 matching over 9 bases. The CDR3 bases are TGTGCCAGCAGTAACCGACAGGGGGGCTATGGCTACACCTTC. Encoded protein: CASSNRQGGYGYTF.